Each of the 22 T cell receptor beta chains below was sequenced from the same sample in a study of STAT5B mutations in CD4+ large granular lymphocyte leukemia. The table came from immunoSEQ multiplex PCR; TCRdb's copy has only in-frame clones and leaves some out. This repertoire shows tens of thousands of clones, roughly 74% found once; its top ten account for approximately 0.29%. Sequencing used CD4+ T cells from blood buffy coats. Receptor source: a human donor in good health.

The chain carries TRBV11-3 and TRBJ2-5; 13 positions agree with TRBD2. The germline V gene has CDR1 SGHNT and CDR2 YENEEA. The CDR3 length is 17 residues. The junction had 6 bases not matched to a gene; V was cut back by 1 base and J by 4 bases. Written as DNA, the CDR3 is TGTGCCAGCAGCTTAGGGGGAACTAGCGGGGGGGCAGAGACCCAGTACTTC. Residues: CASSLGGTSGGAETQYF.

V and J are TRBV12-5 and TRBJ2-2; 9 positions agree with TRBD1. From germline, CDR1 is LGHNT and CDR2 FRNRAP. The CDR3 has 16 residues. V gave up 1 base and J gave up 7 bases; unmatched junction bases: 7. CDR3 region: CASGLDMTGGIGELFF. The CDR3 bases are TGTGCTAGTGGTTTGGATATGACAGGGGGTATCGGGGAGCTGTTTTTT.

This chain links TRBV7-2 with TRBJ2-7; D uncertain. The CDR3 spans 14 residues. V shed 1 base and J shed 2 bases, with 9 bases lying between them. In germline, CDR1 is SGHTA, CDR2 FQGNSA. The CDR3 sequence: CASSLGAHAYEQYF. The CDR3 nucleotides are TGTGCCAGCAGCTTAGGTGCCCATGCCTACGAGCAGTACTTC. The variable domain in full, with the rest retrieved from reference TRBV7-2 and TRBJ2-7, is GAGVSQSPSNKVTEKGKDVELRCDPISGHTALYWYRQSLGQGLEFLIYFQGNSAPDKSGLPSDRFSAERTGGSVSTLTIQRTQQEDSAVYLCASSLGAHAYEQYFGPGTRLTVT.

This clone has only one observation. V is TRBV10-2 and J is TRBJ1-1; D is unresolved. This CDR3 has 15 amino acids. V shed 3 bases and J shed 1 base, with 12 bases lying between them. The germline V gene encodes CDR1 WSHSY and CDR2 SAAADI. The chain's CDR3 is CASSEYGRENTEAFF. The CDR3 coding sequence is TGCGCCAGCAGTGAATATGGCAGAGAGAACACTGAAGCTTTCTTT.

The rearrangement links TRBV7-2 to TRBJ1-5; no clear D gene. From germline, CDR1 is SGHTA and CDR2 FQGNSA. The CDR3 covers 13 residues. Trimming took off 3 bases at V and 4 bases at J, with 7 bases between the two ends. This CDR3 is CASSFLWNQPQHF. CDR3 in DNA: TGTGCCAGCAGCTTTTTATGGAATCAGCCCCAGCATTTT.

This clone was detected only a few times. The J gene is TRBJ1-2, the V gene TRBV5-5; TRBD1 matches 8 bases. Germline CDR1 SGHKS, CDR2 YYEKEE (reference sequence). V shed 0 bases, J shed 2 bases, and the junction held 0 bases outside the gene matches. The CDR3 is 14 residues long. The DNA of the CDR3 is TGTGCCAGCAGCTTGGGACAGGGGAACTATGGCTACACCTTC. This encodes CASSLGQGNYGYTF. The full variable domain, in which reference TRBV5-5 and TRBJ1-2 provide the parts outside the CDR3, is DAGVTQSPTHLIKTRGQQVTLRCSPISGHKSVSWYQQVLGQGPQFIFQYYEKEERGRGNFPDRFSARQFPNYSSELNVNALLLGDSALYLCASSLGQGNYGYTFGSGTRLTVV.

The CDR3 nucleotides read TGTGCCAGCAGCTTAACGGCCCCCTGGGCGTATTTT. Amino acids: CASSLTAPWAYF. V gene TRBV7-9 combines with J gene TRBJ2-3; D unclear. Trimming left V 2 bases short and J 14 bases short, with 14 bases between. The CDR3 loop spans 12 amino acids. Germline lookup yields CDR1 SEHNR and CDR2 FQNEAQ (reference sequence).

J is TRBJ2-4 and V is TRBV29-1; no reliable D call. V was pared by 1 base and J by 6 bases, with 10 bases between. Germline assignment: CDR1 SQVTM and CDR2 ANQGSEA. The length of the CDR3 is 13 residues. DNA for the CDR3: TGCAGCGTTGAAGGCAGCTTCACAAACATTCAGTACTTC. Translating gives CSVEGSFTNIQYF.

The chain carries TRBV19 and TRBJ2-5; 9 bases are shared with TRBD1. CDR1 and CDR2 from the germline V gene are LNHDA and SQIVND (reference sequence). This CDR3 is built from 17 residues. With 3 bases clipped from V and 4 bases from J, the junction kept 12 bases outside the gene matches. Written as DNA, the CDR3 is TGTGCCAGTAGTATCAACGACGCCGGGACAGGGCGAGAGACCCAGTACTTC. Translated, it gives CASSINDAGTGRETQYF.

This chain uses TRBV6-6 with TRBJ1-6; D remains ambiguous. Germline V gene lookup returns CDR1 MNHNY and CDR2 SVGAGI (reference sequence). Trimming took off 6 bases at V and 0 bases at J, with 6 bases between the two ends. The length of the CDR3 is 14 residues. This chain's CDR3 is CASSESSYNSPLHF. Here the CDR3 DNA reads TGTGCCAGCAGCGAGAGCTCCTATAATTCACCCCTCCACTTT.

The chain joins TRBV30 to TRBJ2-5; D uncertain. V was trimmed by 0 bases and J by 5 bases, leaving 13 bases between them. The CDR3 extends over 14 amino acids. Germline V gives CDR1 GTSNPN, CDR2 SVGIG (reference sequence). The CDR3 sequence: CAWSVTLIRETQYF. CDR3 nucleotides: TGTGCCTGGAGTGTAACCCTCATCCGGGAGACCCAGTACTTC. The whole variable domain, remainder taken from reference TRBV30 and TRBJ2-5, is SQTIHQWPATLVQPVGSPLSLECTVEGTSNPNLYWYRQAAGRGLQLLFYSVGIGQISSEVPQNLSASRPQDRQFILSSKKLLLSDSGFYLCAWSVTLIRETQYFGPGTRLLVL.

The genes are TRBV28 and TRBJ2-5, with TRBD2 identical over 8 bases. The CDR3 sequence is 15 residues long. The V and J ends lost 3 bases and 5 bases, in that order; junction bases with no gene match: 8. Germline V lookup: CDR1 MDHEN, CDR2 SYDVKM. The CDR3 is CASSLRRGDLETQYF. CDR3 DNA: TGTGCCAGCAGTTTGCGGCGGGGGGATCTGGAGACCCAGTACTTC.

This chain links TRBV4-2 with TRBJ2-1; 10 bases fit TRBD2. Germline CDR1 is LGHNA and CDR2 is YNFKEQ. The CDR3 runs to 15 residues. Germline trimming cut 3 bases from V and 4 bases from J; bases unmatched to any gene: 3. Here the CDR3 reads CASSQERGGYNEQFF. In nucleotides, the CDR3 is TGTGCCAGCAGCCAGGAGCGGGGGGGGTACAATGAGCAGTTCTTC.

The chain uses TRBV19 and TRBJ1-6, with 8 bases that match TRBD1. The ends lost 3 bases at V and 7 bases at J; junction bases unmatched: 5. Germline lookup yields CDR1 LNHDA and CDR2 SQIVND (reference sequence). The CDR3 runs 15 residues. This chain's CDR3 is CASSMGDRPNSPLHF. CDR3 nucleotide sequence: TGTGCCAGTAGTATGGGGGACAGGCCAAATTCACCCCTCCACTTT.

The genes are TRBV5-4 and TRBJ2-1; D might be TRBD2 (5 bases). Germline V gene lookup returns CDR1 SGHNT and CDR2 YYREEE (reference sequence). V was clipped by 4 bases and J by 0 bases, with 14 bases between them. This CDR3 region has 16 residues. CDR3 in amino acids: CASSHTQRSSYNEQFF. For the CDR3, the DNA is TGTGCCAGCAGCCACACACAGCGGAGCTCCTACAATGAGCAGTTCTTC.

The V and J genes are TRBV10-1 and TRBJ1-2; no firm D call. The CDR3 has 15 amino acids. Germline V gene data show CDR1 as WNHNN and CDR2 as SYGVQD (reference sequence). V shed 9 bases and J shed 2 bases, with 19 bases lying between them. CDR3 DNA: TGCGCCAGGGCGGTCAGTGGGAGAACAAACTATGGCTACACCTTC. Protein product: CARAVSGRTNYGYTF.

This rearrangement joins TRBV27 to TRBJ2-1; D gene unclear. Germline V gene data show CDR1 as MNHEY and CDR2 as SMNVEV (reference sequence). V gave up 5 bases and J gave up 9 bases, with 14 bases separating them. The CDR3 totals 13 residues. The CDR3 reads CASSSSFGVEQFF. The CDR3 region has the DNA TGTGCCAGCAGTAGTTCGTTTGGGGTTGAGCAGTTCTTC.

This rearrangement joins TRBV29-1 to TRBJ2-1, with D possibly called TRBD1 or TRBD2 (5 bases each). CDR1 and CDR2 (germline): SQVTM, ANQGSEA. The V end was cut by 1 base, the J end by 12 bases, with 19 bases between. There are 14 residues in the CDR3. The DNA for the CDR3 is TGCAGCGTTGAAGGGACTTCTCTTATGAGGGGGCAGTTCTTC. Amino acids: CSVEGTSLMRGQFF.

Only one count was recorded for this clone. The V and J genes are TRBV19 and TRBJ2-7, with D perhaps given as TRBD1 or TRBD2 (6 bases each). Germline CDR1 and CDR2: LNHDA and SQIVND (reference sequence). The ends were cut back, 3 bases at V and 3 bases at J, with 15 bases in the middle. The CDR3 contains 15 residues. This chain's CDR3 is CASSIRWGAIYEQYF. Written as DNA, the CDR3 is TGTGCCAGTAGTATTCGTTGGGGGGCAATCTACGAGCAGTACTTC.

V gene TRBV7-2 combines with J gene TRBJ2-2, with 9 bases aligning to TRBD2. The CDR3 is 16 residues long. Germline V gives CDR1 SGHTA, CDR2 FQGNSA. The ends lost 0 bases at V and 6 bases at J; junction bases unmatched: 5. In nucleotides, the CDR3 is TGTGCCAGCAGCTTAGCGTTTAGCGGGAGTGCCGGGGAGCTGTTTTTT. It translates to CASSLAFSGSAGELFF.

This chain links TRBV2 with TRBJ2-5; D is uncertain. Germline V gene data show CDR1 as SNHLY and CDR2 as FYNNEI. The CDR3 contains 13 residues. Trimming removed 4 bases at V and 5 bases at J, with 11 bases between. CDR3 nucleotide sequence: TGTGCCAGCAGTGGAAGAGTCCGTGAGACCCAGTACTTC. This codes for CASSGRVRETQYF.

The J gene is TRBJ1-2, the V gene TRBV5-1, with D possibly being TRBD1 (5 bases). V lost 3 bases and J 5 bases, leaving 14 bases between the germline ends. CDR3 length equals 14 residues. Germline CDR1 and CDR2: SGHRS and YFSETQ. CDR3 amino acids: CASSSDGGGYGYTF. The CDR3 nucleotides read TGCGCCAGCAGCTCTGATGGGGGAGGATATGGCTACACCTTC.